This is a list of T cell receptor beta chains from one sample in a study of blood T cell repertoires in COVID-19. TCRdb's table, derived via immunoSEQ multiplex PCR, lists solely in-frame clones and lacks some. The data contain a few hundred thousand clones, 70% to 90% of them singletons. Material for sequencing was PBMCs or T cells enriched from blood (not recorded which). The receptors stem from a woman between 40 and 55 years old who had recovered from COVID-19. CDR3s include the opening cysteine and the closing phenylalanine or tryptophan. The D gene is left open where the match is weak. Only some rows state a clone size, as once, few, many or a class for expanded clones.

NA	few	TRBV13	TRBJ1-1	TGTGCCAGCAGCTTCGGAGTTTTCACTGAAGCTTTCTTT	CASSFGVFTEAFF
NA	NA	TRBV11-3	TRBJ2-3	TGTGCCAGCAGCATACGGACTACTCCCGTAGGTACGCAGTATTTT	CASSIRTTPVGTQYF
TRBD1	NA	TRBV7-2	TRBJ2-5	TGTGCCAGCAGCAAGGACAGGGATCGGGACGAGACCCAGTACTTC	CASSKDRDRDETQYF
TRBD1	NA	TRBV25-1	TRBJ1-5	TGTGCCAGCAGCGACAGGGGAGCGGGCAATCAGCCCCAGCATTTT	CASSDRGAGNQPQHF
TRBD1	NA	TRBV5-1	TRBJ1-1	TGCGCCAGCAGCTTACAGACAGGGGTGACAGGTGAAGCTTTCTTT	CASSLQTGVTGEAFF
NA	once	TRBV7-2	TRBJ2-1	TGTGCCAGCAGCTTAGTGGGGCGGAGCTCCTACAATGAGCAGTTCTTC	CASSLVGRSSYNEQFF
NA	NA	TRBV30	TRBJ2-2	TGTGCCTGGAGAAAAAGCGGAAACACCGGGGAGCTGTTTTTT	CAWRKSGNTGELFF
TRBD1	NA	TRBV7-2	TRBJ1-3	TGTGCCAGCAGCTTAGAAGGCACAGGGGTTGGAAACACCATATATTTT	CASSLEGTGVGNTIYF
TRBD1	NA	TRBV7-2	TRBJ2-7	TGTGCCAGCAGCTTAGCGAGGACAGGGACGACGTATGGAAGGTCCTACGAGCAGTACTTC	CASSLARTGTTYGRSYEQYF
TRBD1	NA	TRBV3-1/TRBV3-2	TRBJ2-1	TGTGCCAGCAGCTTGGGACAGGGGGCCCGACAGATCTCCTACAATGAGCAGTTCTTC	CASSLGQGARQISYNEQFF
NA	NA	TRBV9	TRBJ2-3	TGTGCCAGCAGCACCTCTTCGGCAGATACGCAGTATTTT	CASSTSSADTQYF
TRBD1	NA	TRBV27	TRBJ1-2	TGTGCCAGCAGTCTCACCGGACAGGGGTACTATGGCTACACCTTC	CASSLTGQGYYGYTF
TRBD1	NA	TRBV25-1	TRBJ1-2	TGTGCCAGCAGCCCCGACAGGGACTATGGCTACACCTTC	CASSPDRDYGYTF
TRBD1	NA	TRBV19	TRBJ1-6	TGTGCCAGTAGCAACCGGGACAGCTATAATTCACCCCTCCACTTT	CASSNRDSYNSPLHF
TRBD2	once	TRBV25-1	TRBJ2-5	TGTGCCAGCAGATTAGCGGGGGAAGAGACCCAGTACTTC	CASRLAGEETQYF
TRBD1	NA	TRBV27	TRBJ1-2	TGTGCCAGCAGTTTAACACAGGGGGCTTGGGGCTACACCTTC	CASSLTQGAWGYTF
TRBD1	NA	TRBV7-9	TRBJ1-1	TGTGCCAGCAGCTCCCGGACAGGCGCAGGCGGAGCTTTCTTT	CASSSRTGAGGAFF
TRBD1	NA	TRBV5-6	TRBJ2-2	TGTGCCAGCACTTGGGGGCAGGGGGCTACCGGGGAGCTGTTTTTT	CASTWGQGATGELFF
NA	NA	TRBV25-1	TRBJ2-2	TGTGCCAGCAGTGAACCCCATTCCACCGGGGAGCTGTTTTTT	CASSEPHSTGELFF